The clone carrying this TCR beta chain was detected ten times or more. The TCR beta CDR3 regions underwent amplification using RNA transcripts as the source. With the HTBI primer set, the TCR CDR3 went through a first round of RT-PCR. TCRdb re-derived calls from the multiplex PCR reads in MiXCR, one entry per CDR3 protein. The sample includes a few hundred thousand distinct CDR3 sequences, about 15% seen only once; the top ten take approximately 8%. This entry is derived from a study of T cells in Graves' hyperthyroidism and ophthalmopathy. Diagnostic assessment was based on clinical symptoms, serum thyroxine and TRAb, thyroid ultrasound and orbital computed tomography. This TCR was sampled from a woman aged 18-29 years with Graves' hyperthyroidism. Sequencing used blood.

CDR3 DNA sequence: TGTGCCAGCAGCTTAGCGCCCACAGGGTTCTATAATTCACCCCTCCACTTT. It codes for CASSLAPTGFYNSPLHF. This chain joins TRBV7-9 and TRBJ1-6; a possible D gene is TRBD1 (6 bases). V lost 0 bases and J lost 3, with 12 bases in between. The CDR3 spans 17 residues. CDR1 SEHNR and CDR2 FQNEAQ come from the germline V gene (reference sequence).